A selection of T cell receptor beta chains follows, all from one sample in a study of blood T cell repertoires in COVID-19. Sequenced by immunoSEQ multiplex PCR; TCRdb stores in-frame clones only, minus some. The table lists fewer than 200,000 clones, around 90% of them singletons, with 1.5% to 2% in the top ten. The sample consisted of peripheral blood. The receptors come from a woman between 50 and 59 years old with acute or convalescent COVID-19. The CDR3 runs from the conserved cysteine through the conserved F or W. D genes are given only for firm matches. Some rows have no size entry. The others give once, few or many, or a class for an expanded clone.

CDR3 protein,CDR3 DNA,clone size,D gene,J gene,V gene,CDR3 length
CASSTQGNTEAFF,TGTGCCAGCAGCACCCAGGGGAACACTGAAGCTTTCTTT,NA,NA,TRBJ1-1,TRBV7-9,13
CASSRTSRGPEDTQYF,TGCGCCAGCAGCCGTACTTCAAGGGGTCCTGAAGATACGCAGTATTTT,NA,NA,TRBJ2-3,TRBV5-1,16
CASTSGGAVPYNEQFF,TGTGCCAGCACGTCTGGGGGGGCAGTTCCCTACAATGAGCAGTTCTTC,NA,NA,TRBJ2-1,TRBV7-9,16
CASSPTGYEQYF,TGCGCCAGCAGCCCGACAGGCTACGAGCAGTACTTC,NA,NA,TRBJ2-7,TRBV5-1,12
CASSGGTDSYEQYF,TGTGCCAGCAGCGGTGGGACAGACTCCTACGAGCAGTACTTC,NA,TRBD1,TRBJ2-7,TRBV9,14
CASSLQTYDTDTQYF,TGTGCCAGCAGCCTCCAAACTTACGACACAGATACGCAGTATTTT,NA,NA,TRBJ2-3,TRBV11-3,15
CASSGGLATYNEQFF,TGTGCCAGCAGTGGGGGACTAGCGACCTACAATGAGCAGTTCTTC,NA,TRBD2,TRBJ2-1,TRBV27,15
CASSRDYEQYF,TGTGCCAGCAGTCGCGACTACGAGCAGTACTTC,once,NA,TRBJ2-7,TRBV6-2/TRBV6-3,11
CASSRREGPYEQYF,TGTGCCAGTAGTAGGCGGGAGGGCCCCTACGAGCAGTACTTC,NA,TRBD2,TRBJ2-7,TRBV19,14
CATRRQGYNYGYTF,TGTGCCACCCGTCGGCAGGGATACAACTATGGCTACACCTTC,NA,NA,TRBJ1-2,TRBV7-9,14
CASSPDPLLEREQFF,TGCGCCAGCAGCCCGGACCCCCTACTAGAACGTGAGCAGTTCTTC,NA,NA,TRBJ2-1,TRBV5-1,15
CASSRDSSYGYTF,TGCGCCAGCAGTCGGGACAGCAGCTATGGCTACACCTTC,NA,TRBD1,TRBJ1-2,TRBV10-1,13
CASSRQGQSYGYTF,TGTGCCAGCAGCCGCCAGGGACAGAGCTATGGCTACACCTTC,NA,TRBD1,TRBJ1-2,TRBV6-2/TRBV6-3,14
CASSPTREKLFF,TGCGCCAGCAGCCCGACTAGGGAAAAACTGTTTTTT,once,NA,TRBJ1-4,TRBV4-1,12
CASSLGTLYEQYF,TGTGCCAGCAGCTTGGGGACATTATACGAGCAGTACTTC,NA,NA,TRBJ2-7,TRBV5-6,13
CASSYAGTEADTQYF,TGTGCCAGCAGTTACGCCGGGACAGAAGCAGATACGCAGTATTTT,NA,TRBD1,TRBJ2-3,TRBV6-2/TRBV6-3,15
CASRTGTGVEKLFF,TGTGCCAGCAGAACCGGGACAGGGGTTGAAAAACTGTTTTTT,once,TRBD1,TRBJ1-4,TRBV2,14
CAWSGDYEQYF,TGTGCCTGGAGCGGTGATTACGAGCAGTACTTC,once,NA,TRBJ2-7,TRBV30,11
CAWSVSWQVGETQYF,TGTGCCTGGAGTGTAAGCTGGCAGGTGGGCGAGACCCAGTACTTC,NA,NA,TRBJ2-5,TRBV30,15
CASSFGRTDYTF,TGTGCCAGCAGTTTCGGGAGGACAGACTACACCTTC,NA,NA,TRBJ1-2,TRBV12-3/TRBV12-4,12
CASSSRTGEHGYTF,TGTGCCAGCAGCTCGCGTACAGGGGAACACGGCTACACCTTC,NA,TRBD1,TRBJ1-2,TRBV7-2,14
CATSDSSYNEQFF,TGTGCCACCAGTGATTCGAGTTACAATGAGCAGTTCTTC,NA,NA,TRBJ2-1,TRBV24-1,13
CASSRGQGARETQYF,TGTGCCAGCTCACGCGGACAGGGGGCGCGGGAGACCCAGTACTTC,NA,TRBD1,TRBJ2-5,TRBV18,15
CASSSVGGIDEQFF,TGTGCCAGCAGCTCAGTGGGGGGGATCGATGAGCAGTTCTTC,once,TRBD2,TRBJ2-1,TRBV5-5,14
CASSFQAPRGFLQETQYF,TGTGCCAGCAGCTTTCAGGCGCCCCGGGGATTTCTACAAGAGACCCAGTACTTC,NA,NA,TRBJ2-5,TRBV11-2,18
CASSVQGNPLHF,TGTGCCAGCAGCGTACAGGGCAACCCCCTCCACTTT,NA,NA,TRBJ1-6,TRBV9,12
CASSMTGFNQPQHF,TGTGCCAGTAGTATGACAGGGTTTAATCAGCCCCAGCATTTT,NA,TRBD1,TRBJ1-5,TRBV19,14
CASRETGNVVYGYTF,TGTGCCAGCAGAGAGACAGGGAATGTCGTCTATGGCTACACCTTC,NA,TRBD1,TRBJ1-2,TRBV25-1,15
CASSSNQEGAANYGYTF,TGTGCCAGCAGCTCCAACCAAGAGGGGGCAGCTAACTATGGCTACACCTTC,NA,NA,TRBJ1-2,TRBV21-1,17
CASSGGHDQPQHF,TGCGCCAGCAGTGGGGGGCACGATCAGCCCCAGCATTTT,NA,NA,TRBJ1-5,TRBV10-2,13
CASRTGLAGAFDEQFF,TGTGCCAGCAGGACGGGACTAGCGGGAGCCTTCGATGAGCAGTTCTTC,NA,TRBD2,TRBJ2-1,TRBV7-2,16
CASSQGRDYPYEQYF,TGCGCCAGCAGCCAAGGCCGTGACTACCCCTACGAGCAGTACTTC,NA,NA,TRBJ2-7,TRBV4-3,15
CSVRGGPTTEAFF,TGCAGCGTACGGGGGGGGCCCACCACTGAAGCTTTCTTT,NA,NA,TRBJ1-1,TRBV29-1,13
CASSLQTGSDTEAFF,TGCGCCAGCAGCTTGCAGACAGGGAGTGACACTGAAGCTTTCTTT,few,TRBD1,TRBJ1-1,TRBV5-1,15
CASSSGQPNEKLFF,TGCGCCAGCAGCTCGGGACAGCCAAATGAAAAACTGTTTTTT,NA,TRBD1,TRBJ1-4,TRBV5-1,14
CASSPTGNTGELFF,TGTGCCAGCAGTCCCACGGGGAACACCGGGGAGCTGTTTTTT,NA,NA,TRBJ2-2,TRBV6-5,14
CASSLAGNSPLHF,TGTGCCAGCAGCTTAGCCGGGAATTCACCCCTCCACTTT,NA,NA,TRBJ1-6,TRBV7-8,13
CASSFSDSPNQPQHF,TGTGCCAGCAGCTTCTCGGACAGCCCCAATCAGCCCCAGCATTTT,NA,NA,TRBJ1-5,TRBV7-2,15
CASSDRDWAYNEQFF,TGTGCCAGCAGCGACAGGGACTGGGCCTACAATGAGCAGTTCTTC,NA,NA,TRBJ2-1,TRBV6-2/TRBV6-3,15
CSVADRGFYGYTF,TGCAGCGTGGCGGACAGGGGGTTTTATGGCTACACCTTC,NA,TRBD1,TRBJ1-2,TRBV29-1,13
CASSSRSGRNTGELFF,TGTGCCAGCAGCTCCCGGAGCGGGAGGAACACCGGGGAGCTGTTTTTT,NA,TRBD2,TRBJ2-2,TRBV7-2,16
CASSSEGMEGETQYF,TGTGCCAGCAGCTCGGAGGGTATGGAGGGAGAGACCCAGTACTTC,few,NA,TRBJ2-5,TRBV7-8,15
CAWSAGRNTEAFF,TGTGCCTGGAGCGCGGGGAGGAACACTGAAGCTTTCTTT,once,NA,TRBJ1-1,TRBV30,13
CSVEEGRTGIGYTF,TGCAGCGTTGAGGAAGGGCGGACAGGGATTGGCTACACCTTC,once,TRBD1,TRBJ1-2,TRBV29-1,14
CAWGTGGTSTDTQYF,TGTGCCTGGGGGACAGGGGGCACTAGCACAGATACGCAGTATTTT,NA,TRBD1,TRBJ2-3,TRBV30,15
CSVATGTVQSEQFF,TGCAGCGTCGCAACCGGGACTGTCCAAAGTGAGCAGTTCTTC,NA,NA,TRBJ2-1,TRBV29-1,14
CASTPSSALAGYNEQFF,TGTGCCAGCACCCCCTCCTCGGCACTAGCGGGATACAATGAGCAGTTCTTC,NA,TRBD2,TRBJ2-1,TRBV27,17
CASSPTGNTEAFF,TGTGCCAGCAGCCCGACAGGGAACACTGAAGCTTTCTTT,NA,NA,TRBJ1-1,TRBV12-3/TRBV12-4,13
CASSLGNRDYGYTF,TGTGCCAGCAGCTTAGGGAACAGGGACTATGGCTACACCTTC,once,NA,TRBJ1-2,TRBV7-2,14
CASSQPGVSSYNSPLHF,TGCGCCAGCAGCCAACCAGGCGTTAGCTCCTATAATTCACCCCTCCACTTT,NA,NA,TRBJ1-6,TRBV4-1,17
CASRRTVAGGADTQYF,TGTGCCAGCAGAAGAACGGTAGCGGGGGGGGCAGATACGCAGTATTTT,NA,TRBD2,TRBJ2-3,TRBV2,16
CASSSRGSTKPQHF,TGTGCCAGCAGTTCGAGGGGGTCAACCAAGCCCCAGCATTTT,NA,NA,TRBJ1-5,TRBV6-5,14